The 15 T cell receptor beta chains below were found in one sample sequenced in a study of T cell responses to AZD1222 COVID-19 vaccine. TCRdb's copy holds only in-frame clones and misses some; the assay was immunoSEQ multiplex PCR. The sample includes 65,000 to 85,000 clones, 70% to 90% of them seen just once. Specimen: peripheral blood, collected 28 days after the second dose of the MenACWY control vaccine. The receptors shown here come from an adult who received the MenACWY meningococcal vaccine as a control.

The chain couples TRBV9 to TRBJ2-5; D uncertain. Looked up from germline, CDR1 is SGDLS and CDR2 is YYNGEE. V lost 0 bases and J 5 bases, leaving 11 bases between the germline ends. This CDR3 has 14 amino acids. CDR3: CASSVGDVLETQYF. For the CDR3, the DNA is TGTGCCAGCAGCGTAGGAGACGTACTGGAGACCCAGTACTTC. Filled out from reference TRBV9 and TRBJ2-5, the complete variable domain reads DSGVTQTPKHLITATGQRVTLRCSPRSGDLSVYWYQQSLDQGLQFLIQYYNGEERAKGNILERFSAQQFPDLHSELNLSSLELGDSALYFCASSVGDVLETQYFGPGTRLLVL.

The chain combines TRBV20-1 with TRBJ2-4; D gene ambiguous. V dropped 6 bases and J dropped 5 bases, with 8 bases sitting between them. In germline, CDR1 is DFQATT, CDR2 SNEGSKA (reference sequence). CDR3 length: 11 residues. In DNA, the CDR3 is TGCAGTGCCGAAAGGGAAAACATTCAGTACTTC. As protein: CSAERENIQYF.

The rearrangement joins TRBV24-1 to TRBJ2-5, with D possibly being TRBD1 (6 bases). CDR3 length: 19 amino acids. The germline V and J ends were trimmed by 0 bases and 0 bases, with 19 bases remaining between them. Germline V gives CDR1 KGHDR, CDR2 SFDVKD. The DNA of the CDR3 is TGTGCCACCAGTGATTTGCGCAGGTCTCCAAGGGGGTACCAAGAGACCCAGTACTTC. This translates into CATSDLRRSPRGYQETQYF.

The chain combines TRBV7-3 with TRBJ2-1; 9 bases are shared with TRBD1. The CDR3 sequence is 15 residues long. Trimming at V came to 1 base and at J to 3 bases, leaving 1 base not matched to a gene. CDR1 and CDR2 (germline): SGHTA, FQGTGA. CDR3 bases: TGTGCCAGCAGCTTAAAGACAGGGGGCTACAATGAGCAGTTCTTC. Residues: CASSLKTGGYNEQFF.

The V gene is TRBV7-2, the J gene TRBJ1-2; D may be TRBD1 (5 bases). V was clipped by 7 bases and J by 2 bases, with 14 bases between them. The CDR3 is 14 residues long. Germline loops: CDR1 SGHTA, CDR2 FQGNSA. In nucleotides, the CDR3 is TGTGCCAGCACCCACCCCGGGGGGAACTATGGCTACACCTTC. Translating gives CASTHPGGNYGYTF.

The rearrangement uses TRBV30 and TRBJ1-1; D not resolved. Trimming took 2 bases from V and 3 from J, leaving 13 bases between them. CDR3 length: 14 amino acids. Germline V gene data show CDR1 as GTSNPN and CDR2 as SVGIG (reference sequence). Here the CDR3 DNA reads TGTGCCTGGAGTCGACTACCAGTGGACACTGAAGCTTTCTTT. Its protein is CAWSRLPVDTEAFF.

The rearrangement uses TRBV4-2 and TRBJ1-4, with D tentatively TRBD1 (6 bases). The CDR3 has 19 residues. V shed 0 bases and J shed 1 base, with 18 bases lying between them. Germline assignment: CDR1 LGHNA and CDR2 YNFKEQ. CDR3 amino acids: CASSQEKQGGPQTNEKLFF. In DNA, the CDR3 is TGTGCCAGCAGCCAAGAGAAACAGGGAGGTCCTCAAACTAATGAAAAACTGTTTTTT.

The CDR3 DNA is TGTGCCAGCAGTTTAAGTAGACTTATGAACACTGAAGCTTTCTTT. Protein: CASSLSRLMNTEAFF. The chain recombines TRBV27 with TRBJ1-1; D gene unclear. Trimming shortened V by 2 bases and J by 0 bases, and 10 bases separated the two germline ends. Germline CDR1 and CDR2: MNHEY and SMNVEV (reference sequence). The CDR3 is 15 residues long.

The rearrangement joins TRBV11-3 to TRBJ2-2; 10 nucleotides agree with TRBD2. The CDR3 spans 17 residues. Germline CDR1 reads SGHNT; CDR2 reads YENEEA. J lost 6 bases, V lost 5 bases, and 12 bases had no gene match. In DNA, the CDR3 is TGTGCCAGCAGCCTAAAGCGGGGGGGCGGTGCCCCCGGGGAGCTGTTTTTT. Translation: CASSLKRGGGAPGELFF.

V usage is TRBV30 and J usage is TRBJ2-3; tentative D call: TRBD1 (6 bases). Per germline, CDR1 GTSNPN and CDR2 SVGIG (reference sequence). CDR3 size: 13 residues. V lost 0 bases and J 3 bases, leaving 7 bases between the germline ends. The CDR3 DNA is TGTGCCTGGAGTGTACAGGGTACAGATACGCAGTATTTT. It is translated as CAWSVQGTDTQYF.

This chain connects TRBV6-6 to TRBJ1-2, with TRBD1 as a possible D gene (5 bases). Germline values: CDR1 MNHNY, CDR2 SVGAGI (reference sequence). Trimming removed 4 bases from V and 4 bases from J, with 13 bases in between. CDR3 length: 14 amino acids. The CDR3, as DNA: TGTGCCAGCAGTTCCCCAGGGAGGGCCTATGGCTACACCTTC. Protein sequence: CASSSPGRAYGYTF.

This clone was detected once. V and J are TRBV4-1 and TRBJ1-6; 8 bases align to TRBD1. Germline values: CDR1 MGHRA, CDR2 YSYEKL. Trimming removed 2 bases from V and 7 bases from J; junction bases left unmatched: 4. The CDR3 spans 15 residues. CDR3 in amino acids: CASSQPDRENSPLHF. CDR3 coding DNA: TGCGCCAGCAGCCAACCGGACAGGGAAAATTCACCCCTCCACTTT.

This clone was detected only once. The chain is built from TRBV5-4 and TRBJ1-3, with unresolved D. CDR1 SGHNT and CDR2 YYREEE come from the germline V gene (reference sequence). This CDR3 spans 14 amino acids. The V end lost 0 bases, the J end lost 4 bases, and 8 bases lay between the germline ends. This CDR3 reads CASSLAGRGNTIYF. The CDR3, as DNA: TGTGCCAGCAGCTTGGCCGGACGGGGAAACACCATATATTTT. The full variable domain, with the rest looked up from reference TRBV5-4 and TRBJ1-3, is ETGVTQSPTHLIKTRGQQVTLRCSSQSGHNTVSWYQQALGQGPQFIFQYYREEENGRGNFPPRFSGLQFPNYSSELNVNALELDDSALYLCASSLAGRGNTIYFGEGSWLTVV.

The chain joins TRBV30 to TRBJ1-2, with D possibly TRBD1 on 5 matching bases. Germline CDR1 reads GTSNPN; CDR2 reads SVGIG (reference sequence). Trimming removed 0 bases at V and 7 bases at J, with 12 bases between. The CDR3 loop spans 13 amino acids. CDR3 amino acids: CAWSVSQGSGYTF. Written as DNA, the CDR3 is TGTGCCTGGAGTGTTAGTCAGGGCAGTGGCTACACCTTC.

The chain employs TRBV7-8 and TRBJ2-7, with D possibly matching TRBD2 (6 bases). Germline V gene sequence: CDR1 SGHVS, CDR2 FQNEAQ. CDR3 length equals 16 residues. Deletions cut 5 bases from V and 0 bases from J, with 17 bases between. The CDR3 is CASSRRASSDSYEQYF. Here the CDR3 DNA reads TGTGCCAGCAGCCGGCGGGCCTCTAGCGACTCCTACGAGCAGTACTTC.